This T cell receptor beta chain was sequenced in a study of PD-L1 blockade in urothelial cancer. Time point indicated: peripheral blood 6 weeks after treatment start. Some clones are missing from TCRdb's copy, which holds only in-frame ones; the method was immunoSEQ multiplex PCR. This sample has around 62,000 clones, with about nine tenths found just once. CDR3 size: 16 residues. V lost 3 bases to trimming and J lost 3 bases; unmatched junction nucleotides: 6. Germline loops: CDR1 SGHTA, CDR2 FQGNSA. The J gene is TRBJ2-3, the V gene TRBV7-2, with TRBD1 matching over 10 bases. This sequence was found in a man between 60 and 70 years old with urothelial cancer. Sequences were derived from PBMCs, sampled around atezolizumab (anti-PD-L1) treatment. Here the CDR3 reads CASSFSGTGATDTQYF. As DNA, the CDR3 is TGTGCCAGCAGCTTCTCCGGGACAGGGGCGACAGATACGCAGTATTTT. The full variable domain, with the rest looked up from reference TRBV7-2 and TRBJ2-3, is GAGVSQSPSNKVTEKGKDVELRCDPISGHTALYWYRQSLGQGLEFLIYFQGNSAPDKSGLPSDRFSAERTGGSVSTLTIQRTQQEDSAVYLCASSFSGTGATDTQYFGPGTRLTVL.